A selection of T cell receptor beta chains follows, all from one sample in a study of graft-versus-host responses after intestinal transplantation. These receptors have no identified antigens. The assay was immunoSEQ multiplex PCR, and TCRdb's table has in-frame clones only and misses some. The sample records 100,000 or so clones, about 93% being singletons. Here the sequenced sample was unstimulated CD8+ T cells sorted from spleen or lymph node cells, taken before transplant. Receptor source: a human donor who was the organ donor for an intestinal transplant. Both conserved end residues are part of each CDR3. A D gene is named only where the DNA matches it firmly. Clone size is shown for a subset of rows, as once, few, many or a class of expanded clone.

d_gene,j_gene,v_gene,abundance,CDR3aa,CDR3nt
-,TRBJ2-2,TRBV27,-,CASSLGQGTGELFF,TGTGCCAGCAGTCTGGGGCAGGGCACCGGGGAGCTGTTTTTT
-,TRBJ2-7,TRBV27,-,CASSLAGPSYEQYF,TGTGCCAGCAGTTTGGCTGGGCCATCCTACGAGCAGTACTTC
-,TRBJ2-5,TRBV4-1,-,CASSQVVQSFEETQYF,TGCGCCAGCAGCCAAGTGGTCCAAAGTTTCGAGGAGACCCAGTACTTC
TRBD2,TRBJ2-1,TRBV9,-,CASSGSGGAGEQFF,TGTGCCAGCAGCGGCAGCGGGGGGGCAGGAGAGCAGTTCTTC
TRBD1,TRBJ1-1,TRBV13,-,CASSYTGGTEAFF,TGTGCCAGCAGCTATACAGGGGGGACTGAAGCTTTCTTT
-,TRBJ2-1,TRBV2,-,CASSDRISSYNEQFF,TGTGCCAGCAGTGATAGAATAAGCTCCTACAATGAGCAGTTCTTC
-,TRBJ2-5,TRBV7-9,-,CASSPTDSQETQYF,TGTGCCAGCAGCCCGACGGACAGCCAAGAGACCCAGTACTTC
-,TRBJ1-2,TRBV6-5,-,CASSFLNSGYGYTF,TGTGCCAGCAGTTTTCTCAATTCGGGCTATGGCTACACCTTC
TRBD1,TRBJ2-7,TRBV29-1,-,CSGTGDGSEQYF,TGCAGCGGAACAGGGGACGGTAGCGAGCAGTACTTC
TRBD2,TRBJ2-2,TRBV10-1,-,CASSDWASGNTGELFF,TGCGCCAGCAGTGATTGGGCTAGCGGGAACACCGGGGAGCTGTTTTTT
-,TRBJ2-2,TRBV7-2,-,CASIQGIYTGELFF,TGTGCCAGCATCCAGGGCATTTACACCGGGGAGCTGTTTTTT
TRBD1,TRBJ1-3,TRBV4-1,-,CASSYDRGLGNTIYF,TGCGCCAGCAGTTACGACAGGGGGTTAGGAAACACCATATATTTT
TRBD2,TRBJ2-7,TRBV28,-,CASSFSSGRQYEQYF,TGTGCCAGCAGTTTCTCTAGCGGGCGACAATACGAGCAGTACTTC
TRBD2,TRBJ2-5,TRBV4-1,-,CASSQGGRGSGGRYQETQYF,TGCGCCAGCAGCCAGGGGGGCCGCGGTAGCGGGGGGCGGTACCAAGAGACCCAGTACTTC
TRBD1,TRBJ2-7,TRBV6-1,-,CAITTGTDHYEQYF,TGTGCCATCACGACTGGGACAGACCACTACGAGCAGTACTTC
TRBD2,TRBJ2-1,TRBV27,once,CASSPQRGVGPHSYNEQFF,TGTGCCAGCAGTCCTCAGCGGGGGGTAGGCCCTCATTCCTACAATGAGCAGTTCTTC
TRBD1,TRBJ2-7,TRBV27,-,CASSHLQGVTLYEQYF,TGTGCCAGCAGTCACCTACAGGGGGTAACACTCTACGAGCAGTACTTC
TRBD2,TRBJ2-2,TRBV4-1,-,CASSQEREGNTGELFF,TGCGCCAGCAGCCAAGAGCGGGAGGGCAACACCGGGGAGCTGTTTTTT
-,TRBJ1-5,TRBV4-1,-,CASSQDSGYSNQPQHF,TGCGCCAGCAGCCAAGATTCGGGGTATAGCAATCAGCCCCAGCATTTT
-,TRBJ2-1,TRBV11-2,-,CASSSLGLEQFF,TGTGCCAGCAGCTCCCTAGGACTTGAGCAGTTCTTC
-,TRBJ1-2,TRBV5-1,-,CASSLGRNYGYTF,TGCGCCAGCAGCTTGGGGCGGAACTATGGCTACACCTTC
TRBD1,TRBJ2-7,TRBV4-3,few,CASSRDRGSEQYF,TGCGCCAGCAGCCGGGACAGGGGCAGCGAGCAGTACTTC
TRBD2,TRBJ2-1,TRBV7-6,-,CASSLILAGANEQFF,TGTGCCAGCAGCTTAATACTAGCGGGAGCTAATGAGCAGTTCTTC
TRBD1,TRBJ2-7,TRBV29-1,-,CSPLGTGPYEQYF,TGCAGCCCCCTAGGGACAGGACCCTACGAGCAGTACTTC
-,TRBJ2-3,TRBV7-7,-,CASSPPAATVDTQYF,TGTGCTAGCAGCCCCCCTGCCGCCACGGTAGATACGCAGTATTTT
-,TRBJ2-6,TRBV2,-,CASLIREGSGANVLTF,TGTGCCAGCCTCATCAGGGAAGGTTCTGGGGCCAACGTCCTGACTTTC
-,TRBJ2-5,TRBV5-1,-,CASSLDGRVQETQYF,TGCGCCAGCAGCTTGGACGGCAGGGTTCAAGAGACCCAGTACTTC
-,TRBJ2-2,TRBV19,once,CASSFLLNTGELFF,TGTGCCAGTAGTTTTCTACTGAACACCGGGGAGCTGTTTTTT
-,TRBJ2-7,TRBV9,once,CASSVGGVDYEQYF,TGTGCCAGCAGCGTAGGAGGCGTAGACTACGAGCAGTACTTC
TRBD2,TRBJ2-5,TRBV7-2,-,CASSVGLAGYQTQYF,TGTGCCAGCAGCGTGGGACTAGCGGGTTATCAGACCCAGTACTTC
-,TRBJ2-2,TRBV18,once,CASSPISGINTGELFF,TGTGCCAGCTCACCAATCTCGGGGATAAACACCGGGGAGCTGTTTTTT
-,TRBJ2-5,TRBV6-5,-,CASSYRGTSGTQYF,TGTGCCAGCAGTTACCGGGGGACTTCAGGGACCCAGTACTTC
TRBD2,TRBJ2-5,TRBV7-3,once,CASSSGGLAGETQYF,TGTGCCAGCAGCTCCGGAGGACTAGCGGGAGAGACCCAGTACTTC
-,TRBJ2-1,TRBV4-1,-,CASSQASPSDSYNEQFF,TGCGCCAGCAGCCAAGCCAGTCCTAGCGACTCCTACAATGAGCAGTTCTTC
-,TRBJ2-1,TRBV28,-,CASSPPGWAGYNEQFF,TGTGCCAGCAGCCCTCCGGGGTGGGCGGGCTACAATGAGCAGTTCTTC
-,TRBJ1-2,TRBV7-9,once,CASSLRGGPTGYRHGYTF,TGTGCCAGCAGCTTAAGGGGGGGCCCTACAGGGTACCGGCATGGCTACACCTTC
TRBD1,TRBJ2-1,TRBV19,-,CASSIGYRDRDYNEQFF,TGTGCCAGTAGTATTGGATACCGGGACAGGGATTACAATGAGCAGTTCTTC
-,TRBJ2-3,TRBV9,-,CASSPPAVTDTQYF,TGTGCCAGCAGCCCCCCAGCGGTCACAGATACGCAGTATTTT
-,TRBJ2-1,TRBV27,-,CASSLAAGGEQFF,TGTGCCAGCAGTTTAGCCGCGGGCGGGGAGCAGTTCTTC
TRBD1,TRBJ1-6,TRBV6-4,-,CASSDSLGDRDF,TGTGCCAGCAGTGACTCGTTGGGGGACAGAGACTTT
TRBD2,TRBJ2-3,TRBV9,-,CASTSGSTDTQYF,TGTGCCAGTACTAGCGGATCTACAGATACGCAGTATTTT
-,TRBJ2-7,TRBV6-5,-,CASSRDSTYEQYF,TGTGCCAGCAGCCGGGACTCGACCTACGAGCAGTACTTC
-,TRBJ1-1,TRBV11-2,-,CASTSYGVSAITEAFF,TGTGCCAGCACCTCATACGGGGTTTCAGCGATCACTGAAGCTTTCTTT
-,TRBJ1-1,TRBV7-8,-,CASSLVRDGGIEAFF,TGTGCCAGCAGCTTAGTGCGGGACGGAGGAATCGAAGCTTTCTTT
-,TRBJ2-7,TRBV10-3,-,CAISEPWAQHSYEQYF,TGTGCCATCAGTGAACCCTGGGCCCAACATTCCTACGAGCAGTACTTC
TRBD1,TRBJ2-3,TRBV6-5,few,CASSLDRGYTDTQYF,TGTGCCAGCAGTTTGGACAGGGGGTACACAGATACGCAGTATTTT
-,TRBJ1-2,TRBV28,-,CASSLWNSRGAEGYTF,TGTGCCAGCAGTTTATGGAATTCCCGGGGGGCGGAAGGCTACACCTTC
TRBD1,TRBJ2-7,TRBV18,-,CASSAPGQGRYEQYF,TGTGCCAGCTCAGCGCCGGGACAGGGACGCTACGAGCAGTACTTC
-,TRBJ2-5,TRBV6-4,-,CASSDSADQGAQYF,TGTGCCAGCAGTGACTCCGCAGACCAAGGGGCCCAGTACTTC
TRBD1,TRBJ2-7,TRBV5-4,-,CASSFGQGSYEQYF,TGTGCCAGCAGCTTTGGACAGGGCTCCTACGAGCAGTACTTC